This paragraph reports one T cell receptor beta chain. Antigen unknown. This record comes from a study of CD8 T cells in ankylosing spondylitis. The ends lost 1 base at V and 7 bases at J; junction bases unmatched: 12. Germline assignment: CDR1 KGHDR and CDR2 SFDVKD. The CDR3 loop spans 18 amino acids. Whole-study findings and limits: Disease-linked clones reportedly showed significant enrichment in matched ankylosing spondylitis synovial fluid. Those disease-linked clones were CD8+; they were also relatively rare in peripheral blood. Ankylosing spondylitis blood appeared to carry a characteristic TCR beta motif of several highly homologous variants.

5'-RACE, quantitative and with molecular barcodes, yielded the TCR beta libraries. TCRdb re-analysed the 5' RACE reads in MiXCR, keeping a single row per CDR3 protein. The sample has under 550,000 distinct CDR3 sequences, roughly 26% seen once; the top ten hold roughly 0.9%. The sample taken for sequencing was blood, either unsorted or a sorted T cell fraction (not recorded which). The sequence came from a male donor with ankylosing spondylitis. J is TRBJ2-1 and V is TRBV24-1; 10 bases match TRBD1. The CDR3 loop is CATSDFSSPGQGRNEQFF. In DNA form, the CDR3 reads TGTGCCACCAGTGATTTTAGCTCCCCGGGACAGGGGAGGAATGAGCAGTTCTTC.